This T cell receptor (beta chain) was identified during a study of T cell repertoires in ileal Crohn's disease (dated 2019 in TCRdb). At the level of the whole study: The median duration of disease was roughly eight years, and at the time of surgery about a third of patients were active smokers. Surgery was performed for a complication in all patients, with stricturing disease in roughly 60% and penetrating disease in roughly 40%. About half of the patients received postoperative therapy: 11 received thiopurines and 15 to 20 received anti-TNF agents. TCR repertoire analysis was performed in 45 to 65 Crohn's disease patients drawn from a prospective multicentre cohort. The study was conducted in parallel with a multicentre cohort built to find predictors of early endoscopic recurrence after ileocolonic resection. A Rutgeerts score higher than i0 was the definition used for endoscopic postoperative recurrence. A total of roughly 150 mucosal samples from around 60 patients were sequenced, collected from several sites on the surgical specimen and at postoperative endoscopy.

This clone occurred once. The specificity of this receptor is unknown. Within one base of it there is no much larger clone, and no base qualities were kept. Overall results and qualifications from the work: Compared with CD4 T cells, sorted CD8 T cells held more high-frequency clones, which suggests that the mucosal expansions were mostly CD8. Compared with non-smokers, patients who were active smokers at surgery showed a significantly higher proportion of clonal expansions (around 24% vs 18%, p=0.02). Endoscopic recurrence was found to be associated with higher high-frequency clone percentages at surgery, and recurrence was observed in all patients with clonality above 26.8% (18/57). Only a subgroup of patients, of unstated size, had mucosal CD4 and CD8 T cells sorted and sequenced.

Adults with ileal or ileocolonic Crohn's disease and an indication for ileocolonic resection were eligible for inclusion. Before DNA extraction, whole ileal mucosal biopsies were kept frozen at -80 degrees C. Genomic DNA was isolated from frozen whole biopsies using a TRizol-based method, and the DNA was quantified with a NanoDrop 2000 spectrophotometer. For commercial TCRB immunosequencing, about 500 nanograms of biopsy DNA were submitted for each sample. Adaptive Biotechnology amplified the CDR3 regions from genomic DNA with a two-step multiplex PCR designed to control amplification bias. Primers covering every V and J gene segment were used in the first PCR, while barcodes and Illumina adapters were added in the second PCR. CDR3 libraries were sequenced on an Illumina instrument. The paper's processing steps were these. Vendor-provided pipelines were combined with custom analysis of raw data in R/Bioconductor under R version 3.3.0. Clonality, ranging from 0 to 1, was calculated as the inverse of the normalised Shannon entropy of all productive clones. High-frequency clones were defined as the repertoire share of the top 100 clones, retaining only clones passing a 95% confidence test. Repertoire diversity was measured with the Simpson index, and overlap between samples was measured with the Morisita-Horn index. TCRdb limited this immuneACCESS table to in-frame rearrangements with V and J called. A share of clones is missing; checked studies link under half to unresolved V genes, and the rest is unexplained. Clonal size and the V and J genes are those of that table, whereas D and trimming came from the DNA. The sample table shows roughly 13,000 clones, and 80% to 85% are seen once. The ten top clones hold roughly 6.2% of the sample.

This TCR was sampled from an adult with Crohn's disease. Sequencing was carried out using ileal tissue.

This receptor has the CDR3 CAWGRYRGTRSSYEQYF. The DNA sequence follows: TGTGCCTGGGGCAGATACAGGGGCACGAGGAGCTCCTACGAGCAGTACTTC. Here the chain combines TRBV30 and TRBJ2-7, and TRBD1 aligns with 7 junction nucleotides. The germline V gene (reference sequence) supplies CDR1 GTSNPN and CDR2 SVGIG. The CDR3 runs 17 amino acids, cysteine and phenylalanine included. CDR3 DNA only is kept here, 51 bases in frame from base 1. The germline V end is reduced by 5 bases and the J end by 0 bases; junction bases left unmatched: 16. Extended through the reference TRBV30 and TRBJ2-7 proteins, this CDR3 yields the full variable domain: SQTIHQWPATLVQPVGSPLSLECTVEGTSNPNLYWYRQAAGRGLQLLFYSVGIGQISSEVPQNLSASRPQDRQFILSSKKLLLSDSGFYLCAWGRYRGTRSSYEQYFGPGTRLTVT.